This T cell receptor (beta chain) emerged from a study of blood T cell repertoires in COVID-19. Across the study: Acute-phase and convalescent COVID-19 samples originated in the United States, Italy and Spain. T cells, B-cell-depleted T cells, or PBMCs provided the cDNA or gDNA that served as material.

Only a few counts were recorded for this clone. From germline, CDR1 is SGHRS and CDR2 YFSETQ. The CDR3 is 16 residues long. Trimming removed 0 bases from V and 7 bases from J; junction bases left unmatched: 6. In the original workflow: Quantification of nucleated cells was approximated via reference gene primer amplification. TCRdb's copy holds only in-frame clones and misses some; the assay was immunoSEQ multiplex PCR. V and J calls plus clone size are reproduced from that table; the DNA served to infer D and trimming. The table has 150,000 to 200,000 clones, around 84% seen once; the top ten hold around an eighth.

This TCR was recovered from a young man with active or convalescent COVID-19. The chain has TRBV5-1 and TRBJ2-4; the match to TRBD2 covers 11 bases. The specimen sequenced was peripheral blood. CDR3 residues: CASSLAFTSGSNIQYF. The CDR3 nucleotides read TGCGCCAGCAGCTTGGCCTTCACTAGCGGGAGTAACATTCAGTACTTC.